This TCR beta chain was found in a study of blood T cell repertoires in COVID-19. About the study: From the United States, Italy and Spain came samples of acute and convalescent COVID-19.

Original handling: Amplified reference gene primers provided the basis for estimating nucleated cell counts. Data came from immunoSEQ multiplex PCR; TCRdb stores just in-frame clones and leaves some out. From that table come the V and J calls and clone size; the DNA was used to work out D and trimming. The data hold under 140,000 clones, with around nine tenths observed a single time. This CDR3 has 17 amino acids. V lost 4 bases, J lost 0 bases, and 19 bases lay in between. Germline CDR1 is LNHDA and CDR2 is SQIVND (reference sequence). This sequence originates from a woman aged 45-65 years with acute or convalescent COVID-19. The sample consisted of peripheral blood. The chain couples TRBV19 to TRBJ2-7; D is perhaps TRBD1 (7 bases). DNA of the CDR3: TGTGCCAGTAGTACGAGGACAGGTGGGGGGAGCTCCTACGAGCAGTACTTC. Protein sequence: CASSTRTGGGSSYEQYF.